This passage covers 9 T cell receptor beta chains from one sample sequenced in a study of tumor-infiltrating lymphocytes in primary liver carcinoma. The input was approximately 500 ng total RNA; TCR beta cDNA was made from it with a constant-region primer. Generation of the TCR beta libraries relied on three nested multiplex PCR rounds using slightly modified ARM-PCR. TRBV1-TRBV30 forward primers and a C-beta reverse primer were used in the first two PCR rounds, which each ran for approximately 11 cycles. TCRdb reanalysed the multiplex PCR reads using MiXCR and keeps one entry per CDR3 protein. Here the sample spans roughly 100,000 distinct CDR3 sequences, roughly 80% being singletons. Scientists recovered RNA and DNA together from approximately 20-30 mg of unsorted bulk tissue. What was sequenced was liver tumor tissue from sampling region 3. The subset is: tumor region T3, left-lateral pole. These receptors all come from a man between 40 and 49 years old with primary liver carcinoma and hepatitis B virus infection.

The chain is built from TRBV6-1 and TRBJ2-1; 11 bases align to TRBD2. Trimming removed 5 bases from V and 10 bases from J; junction bases left unmatched: 10. The CDR3 consists of 15 residues. Germline lookup yields CDR1 MNHNS and CDR2 SASEGT. CDR3 sequence reads: CASSIGTSGLWEQFF. The CDR3 bases are TGTGCCAGCAGTATCGGGACTAGCGGCCTATGGGAGCAGTTCTTC.

The count of this clonotype is one. Compared with germline, one end of the junction differs, possibly owing to a read error. V usage is TRBV10-3 and J usage is TRBJ1-1; 8 bases align to TRBD1. CDR3 length: 14 amino acids. Germline V CDR1 and CDR2: ENHRY, SYGVKD. The CDR3: CDISGQGLNTEVLF. The CDR3 DNA sequence: TGTGACATCAGCGGACAGGGTCTGAACACTGAAGTTCTCTTT.

The genes are TRBV6-1 and TRBJ2-1, with TRBD2 matching over 12 bases. The J segment lost 6 bases and the V segment lost 8 bases, leaving 8 bases of the junction unmatched. Germline CDR1 is MNHNS and CDR2 is SASEGT. The CDR3 has 15 amino acids. The CDR3 is CASCYRLAGVNEQFF. The CDR3, as DNA: TGTGCCAGCTGTTATCGACTAGCGGGAGTCAATGAGCAGTTCTTC.

Turning to this clonotype: In this CDR3 the conserved last residue, phenylalanine or tryptophan, is missing, so a read error is likely. The chain joins TRBV12-3 or TRBV12-4 to TRBJ2-5, with 7 bases fitting TRBD1. The CDR3 is made up of 14 amino acids. The junction had 6 bases not matched to a gene; V was cut back by 6 bases and J by 2 bases. CDR3 loop: CASSSDRAQETQYS. Written as DNA, the CDR3 is TGTGCCAGCAGCTCTGACAGGGCTCAAGAGACCCAGTACTCC.

A word on this clonotype: Mismatch with germline at one junction end may stem from a read error. The chain is built from TRBV11-2 and TRBJ1-1, with 9 positions matching TRBD1. The V gene's germline CDR1 is SGHAT and CDR2 FQNNGV. This CDR3 comprises 14 residues. CDR3 sequence: CASSAGQGRTETFF. CDR3 bases: TGTGCCAGCAGCGCAGGACAGGGGCGGACTGAAACTTTCTTT.

In its sample, this clonotype was seen many times. The chain employs TRBV6-6 and TRBJ2-3; a possible D gene is TRBD2 (5 bases). Germline V lookup: CDR1 MNHNY, CDR2 SVGAGI (reference sequence). The CDR3 is made up of 14 amino acids. V was trimmed by 8 bases and J by 2 bases, leaving 14 bases between them. The CDR3 DNA is TGTGCCAGCCGCGGGCAGGCCTACACAGATACGCAGTATTTT. Residues: CASRGQAYTDTQYF.

In the case of this clonotype: Because it lacks the conserved phenylalanine or tryptophan at the end, this CDR3 is likely a read error. This chain uses TRBV28 with TRBJ1-3; D ambiguous. The CDR3 loop spans 12 amino acids. Germline-derived CDR1 and CDR2 are MDHEN and SYDVKM. The ends were cut back, 4 bases at V and 7 bases at J, with 8 bases in the middle. CDR3 loop: CASSSQGNTIYI. CDR3 DNA sequence: TGTGCCAGCAGTTCGCAAGGTAACACCATATATATT.

In this sample, this clonotype turned up once. No conserved phenylalanine or tryptophan ends this CDR3, so it is likely a read error. The chain couples TRBV5-4 to TRBJ2-2; TRBD1 might be the D (6 bases). Deletions cut 4 bases from V and 6 bases from J, with 16 bases between. The CDR3 runs 15 residues. Per the germline V gene, CDR1 is SGHNT and CDR2 is YYREEE (reference sequence). The CDR3 protein is CASSEPGQGSGELFS. CDR3 bases: TGTGCCAGCAGCGAACCGGGGCAGGGGTCCGGGGAGCTGTTTTCT.

In regard to this clonotype: Relative to the germline gene, one junction end is altered; a read error may explain this. The chain has TRBV10-3 and TRBJ2-1, with TRBD2 identical over 12 bases. Germline CDR1 and CDR2: ENHRY and SYGVKD. The CDR3 is 18 residues long. This chain's CDR3 is CVISRAEVTSGSMYKQFF. The CDR3 DNA reads TGTGTCATCAGTCGGGCGGAAGTGACTAGCGGGAGTATGTATAAGCAGTTCTTC.